The 10 T cell receptor beta chains below were found in one sample sequenced in a study of blood T cell repertoires in COVID-19. Only in-frame clones appear in the TCRdb table, and some are missing; sequencing was by immunoSEQ multiplex PCR. The sample holds around 150,000 clones, around 86% seen once. The source material was peripheral blood. The receptors derive from a man aged 55 to 70 with acute or convalescent COVID-19.

V usage is TRBV30 and J usage is TRBJ2-5; the match to TRBD2 covers 13 bases. Germline CDR1 GTSNPN, CDR2 SVGIG (reference sequence). This CDR3 region has 16 residues. V was clipped by 4 bases and J by 5 bases; unmatched bases: 10. Here the CDR3 DNA reads TGTGCCTGGAATTCGGGACTAGCGGGACGCGGGGAGACCCAGTACTTC. Translation: CAWNSGLAGRGETQYF.

The chain recombines TRBV4-2 with TRBJ2-3, with D tentatively TRBD2 (6 bases). This CDR3 comprises 19 residues. Germline V CDR1 and CDR2: LGHNA, YNFKEQ. V lost 4 bases to trimming and J lost 4 bases, with 27 bases between them. CDR3 residues: CASSLRLPEGPGGADTQYF. CDR3 nucleotide sequence: TGTGCCAGCAGCCTCCGCCTTCCGGAGGGGCCAGGCGGGGCAGATACGCAGTATTTT.

This clone has just one count. The chain recombines TRBV28 with TRBJ2-1; D possibly corresponds to TRBD2 (5 bases). With 4 bases removed from V and 2 bases from J, the gap between germline ends came to 12 bases. The CDR3 loop spans 15 amino acids. From germline, CDR1 is MDHEN and CDR2 SYDVKM. CDR3 in amino acids: CASSSHSGAYNEQFF. The CDR3 region has the DNA TGTGCCAGCAGTTCTCACTCCGGGGCCTACAATGAGCAGTTCTTC.

This rearrangement joins TRBV3-1 (or the pseudogene TRBV3-2) to TRBJ2-1, with 8 nucleotides matching TRBD2. Germline V gives CDR1 LGHDT, CDR2 YNNKEL (reference sequence). V dropped 0 bases and J dropped 10; count of bases not matched to a gene: 8. The CDR3 loop spans 15 amino acids. The CDR3 DNA follows: TGTGCCAGCAGCCAAGATTGGATAGCGGGGCGCGAGCAGTTCTTC. It codes for CASSQDWIAGREQFF.

CDR3 loop: CASSQGWRGVWYGYTF. The CDR3 DNA reads as TGTGCCAGCAGCCAGGGATGGAGGGGCGTGTGGTATGGCTACACCTTC. The chain couples TRBV3-1 (or the pseudogene TRBV3-2) to TRBJ1-2, with D perhaps TRBD1 (5 bases). V was trimmed by 3 bases and J by 5 bases, leaving 19 bases between them. The CDR3 covers 16 residues. The germline V gene encodes CDR1 LGHDT and CDR2 YNNKEL (reference sequence).

The chain is built from TRBV4-2 and TRBJ2-2, with unresolved D. CDR1 is LGHNA and CDR2 is YNFKEQ in the germline V gene. V dropped 0 bases and J dropped 7 bases, with 15 bases sitting between them. This CDR3 has 16 amino acids. In DNA form, the CDR3 reads TGTGCCAGCAGCCAAGATCAGAAAGTGGTTGGCGGGGAGCTGTTTTTT. The encoded protein is CASSQDQKVVGGELFF.

The chain recombines TRBV10-3 with TRBJ1-5; D is possibly TRBD1 (6 bases). Germline CDR1 reads ENHRY; CDR2 reads SYGVKD. The V end was cut by 5 bases, the J end by 0 bases, with 11 bases between. CDR3 length: 15 amino acids. The CDR3: CAISLGGDSNQPQHF. CDR3 DNA: TGTGCCATCAGTTTAGGGGGAGATAGCAATCAGCCCCAGCATTTT.

The rearrangement uses TRBV5-1 and TRBJ1-5; tentatively, D is TRBD1 (6 bases). The V and J ends lost 4 bases and 2 bases respectively, with 13 bases between them. Germline V CDR1 and CDR2: SGHRS, YFSETQ. The CDR3 contains 15 residues. The CDR3 sequence: CASSALGGGNQPQHF. The CDR3 DNA reads TGCGCCAGCAGCGCCTTAGGGGGGGGCAATCAGCCCCAGCATTTT.

The chain recombines TRBV5-1 with TRBJ1-1; TRBD1 aligns across 11 bases. CDR3 length equals 15 residues. Unmatched junction bases numbered 8, after V lost 5 bases and J lost 5 bases. Looked up from germline, CDR1 is SGHRS and CDR2 is YFSETQ. The CDR3 sequence is CASSFGQGARTEAFF. As DNA, the CDR3 is TGCGCCAGCAGTTTCGGACAGGGGGCTCGGACTGAAGCTTTCTTT.

The chain employs TRBV28 and TRBJ2-2, with 7 bases fitting TRBD1. Per germline, CDR1 MDHEN and CDR2 SYDVKM. The CDR3 runs 14 residues. V trimming: 6 bases; J trimming: 1 base; junction bases outside the gene matches: 2. The CDR3 DNA reads TGTGCCAGCAGGGGGGACAGGAACACCGGGGAGCTGTTTTTT. Amino acids: CASRGDRNTGELFF.